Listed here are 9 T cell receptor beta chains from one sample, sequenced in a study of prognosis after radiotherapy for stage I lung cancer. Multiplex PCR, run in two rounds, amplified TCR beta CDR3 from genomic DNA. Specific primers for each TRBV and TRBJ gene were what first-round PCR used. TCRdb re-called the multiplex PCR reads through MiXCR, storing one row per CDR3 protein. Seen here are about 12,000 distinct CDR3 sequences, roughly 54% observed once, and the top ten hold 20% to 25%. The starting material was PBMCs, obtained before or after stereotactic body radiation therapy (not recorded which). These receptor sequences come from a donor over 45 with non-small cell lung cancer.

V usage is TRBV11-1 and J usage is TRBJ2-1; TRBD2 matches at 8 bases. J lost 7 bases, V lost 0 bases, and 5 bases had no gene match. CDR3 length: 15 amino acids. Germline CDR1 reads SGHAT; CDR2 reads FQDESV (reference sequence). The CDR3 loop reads CASSLAPGLVNEQFF. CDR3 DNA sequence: TGTGCCAGCAGCTTAGCTCCGGGACTAGTTAATGAGCAGTTCTTC. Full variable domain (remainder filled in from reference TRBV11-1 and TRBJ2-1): EAEVAQSPRYKITEKSQAVAFWCDPISGHATLYWYRQILGQGPELLVQFQDESVVDDSQLPKDRFSAERLKGVDSTLKIQPAELGDSAMYLCASSLAPGLVNEQFFGPGTRLTVL.

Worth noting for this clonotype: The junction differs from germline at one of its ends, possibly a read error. CDR3 loop: CASSSLGSYPYERYF. The CDR3, as DNA: TGTGCCAGCAGCTCTCTAGGCAGTTACCCCTACGAGCGGTACTTC. The chain has TRBV11-2 and TRBJ2-7; D remains unclear. This CDR3 region has 15 residues. The germline V gene has CDR1 SGHAT and CDR2 FQNNGV.

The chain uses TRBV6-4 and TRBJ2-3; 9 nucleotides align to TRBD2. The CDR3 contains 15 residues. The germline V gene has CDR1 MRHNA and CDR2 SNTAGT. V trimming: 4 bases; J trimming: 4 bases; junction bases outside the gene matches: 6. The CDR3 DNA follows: TGTGCCAGCAGTGGCGGGAGGGCGTTCGCAGATACGCAGTATTTT. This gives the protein CASSGGRAFADTQYF.

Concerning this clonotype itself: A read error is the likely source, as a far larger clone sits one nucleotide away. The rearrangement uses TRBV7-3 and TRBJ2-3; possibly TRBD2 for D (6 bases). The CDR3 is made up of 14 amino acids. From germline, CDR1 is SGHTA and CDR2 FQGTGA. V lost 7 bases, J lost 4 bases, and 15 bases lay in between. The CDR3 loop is CASIPTWGADTQYF. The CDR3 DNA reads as TGTGCCAGCATCCCGACCTGGGGGGCAGATACGCAGTATTTT.

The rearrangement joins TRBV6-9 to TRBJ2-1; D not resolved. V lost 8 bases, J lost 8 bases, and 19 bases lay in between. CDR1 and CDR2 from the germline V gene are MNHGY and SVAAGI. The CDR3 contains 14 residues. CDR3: CASCSSPCGYEQFF. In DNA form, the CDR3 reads TGTGCCAGCTGTTCCTCCCCTTGTGGGTATGAGCAGTTCTTC.

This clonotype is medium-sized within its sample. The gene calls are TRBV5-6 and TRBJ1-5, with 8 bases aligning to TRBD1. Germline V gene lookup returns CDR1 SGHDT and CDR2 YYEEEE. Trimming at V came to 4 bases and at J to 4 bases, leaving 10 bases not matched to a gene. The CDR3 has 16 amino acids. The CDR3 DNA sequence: TGTGCCAGCAGCGAATTCACAGGGGGGGGAAATCAGCCCCAGCATTTT. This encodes CASSEFTGGGNQPQHF.

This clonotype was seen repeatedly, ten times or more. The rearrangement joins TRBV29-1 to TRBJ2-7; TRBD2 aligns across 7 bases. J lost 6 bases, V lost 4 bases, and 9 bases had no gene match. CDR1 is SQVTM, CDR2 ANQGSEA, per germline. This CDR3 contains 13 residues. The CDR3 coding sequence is TGCAGCGTTGTACCGGGCAGGGAGGGCGAGCAGTACTTC. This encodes CSVVPGREGEQYF.

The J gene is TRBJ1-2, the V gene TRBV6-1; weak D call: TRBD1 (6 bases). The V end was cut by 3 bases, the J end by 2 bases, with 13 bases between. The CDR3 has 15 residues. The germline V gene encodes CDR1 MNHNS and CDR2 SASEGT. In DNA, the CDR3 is TGTGCCAGCAGTGAGGGGGGGGCGGAAAACTATGGCTACACCTTC. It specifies CASSEGGAENYGYTF.

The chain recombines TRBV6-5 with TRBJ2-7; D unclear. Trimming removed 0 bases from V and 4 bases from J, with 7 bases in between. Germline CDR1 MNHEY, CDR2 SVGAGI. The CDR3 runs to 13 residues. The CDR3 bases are TGTGCCAGCAGTTACTCCTGCGTATACGAGCAGTACTTC. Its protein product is CASSYSCVYEQYF.